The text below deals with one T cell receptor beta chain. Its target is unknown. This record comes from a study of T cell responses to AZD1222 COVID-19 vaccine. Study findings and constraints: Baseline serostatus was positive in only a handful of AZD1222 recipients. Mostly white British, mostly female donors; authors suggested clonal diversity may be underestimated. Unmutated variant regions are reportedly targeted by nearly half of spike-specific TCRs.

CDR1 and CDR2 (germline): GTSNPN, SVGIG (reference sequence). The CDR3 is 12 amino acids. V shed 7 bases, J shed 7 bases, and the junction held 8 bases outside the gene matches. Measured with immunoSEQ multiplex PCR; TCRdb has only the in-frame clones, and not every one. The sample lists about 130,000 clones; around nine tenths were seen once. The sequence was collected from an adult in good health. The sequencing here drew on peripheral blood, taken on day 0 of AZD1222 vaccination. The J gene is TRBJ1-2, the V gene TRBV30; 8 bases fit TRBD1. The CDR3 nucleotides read TGTGCCTTGACAGGGGAAGTTCGTGGCTACACCTTC. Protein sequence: CALTGEVRGYTF.